This record concerns one T cell receptor (beta chain) sequence. Its specificity is unknown. The data are from a study of human T cells and chemical hapten exposure. V was clipped by 3 bases and J by 2 bases, with 12 bases between them. Germline V gene lookup returns CDR1 SGHAT and CDR2 FQNNGV. CDR3 length equals 15 residues. MiXCR, applied by TCRdb to the RACE reads, yields one record per CDR3 protein. The sample contains more than 95,000 distinct CDR3 sequences, 9% to 13% of which appear only once. Study conclusions and caveats: Because they had alopecia, donors may respond immunologically unlike healthy people. Unchanged with DPC sensitization were TCRs above 1 in 1000 frequency. PT1 expanded TCR counts correlated positively with patch test score. Expanded TCRs produced significantly more large CDR3 similarity clusters than controls did.

Time point in this sample: patch test 1, 2 weeks after DPC sensitization. Treatment: therapeutic diphenylcyclopropenone sensitization with weekly scalp DPC. The sequences come from whole blood, collected in connection with sensitization to the hapten diphenylcyclopropenone (DPC). The clonotype originates from a woman between 45 and 60 years old with alopecia areata. Some clones in this sample may be carry-over from other donors' samples. This chain uses TRBV11-2 with TRBJ2-3; D gene unclear. Here the CDR3 DNA reads TGTGCCAGCAGCTTCTCAGGAAGCTACACAGATACGCAGTATTTT. Its translation is CASSFSGSYTDTQYF. Looking up the rest from reference TRBV11-2 and TRBJ2-3 gives the full variable domain: EAGVAQSPRYKIIEKRQSVAFWCNPISGHATLYWYQQILGQGPKLLIQFQNNGVVDDSQLPKDRFSAERLKGVDSTLKIQPAKLEDSAVYLCASSFSGSYTDTQYFGPGTRLTVL.